One sample yielded the 13 T cell receptor beta chains listed below, sequenced in a study of blood T cell repertoires in COVID-19. Profiling relied on immunoSEQ multiplex PCR, and the TCRdb table lists in-frame clones only, not all of them. The table shows some 100,000 clones, with 87% occurring only once. The sequencing sample was made of peripheral blood. Receptors originate from a human donor in a cohort sampled during active COVID-19.

The V gene is TRBV11-3, the J gene TRBJ2-3, with D possibly being TRBD1 (7 bases). Germline V gene sequence: CDR1 SGHNT, CDR2 YENEEA. The CDR3 totals 17 residues. The ends were cut back, 5 bases at V and 2 bases at J, with 20 bases in the middle. CDR3 amino acids: CASSPRRAGGNTDTQYF. In DNA form, the CDR3 reads TGTGCCAGCAGCCCAAGGAGGGCAGGGGGGAACACAGATACGCAGTATTTT.

Comment on this clone: Other DNA sequences from this sample encode an identical CDR3 as well. V gene TRBV12-3 or TRBV12-4 combines with J gene TRBJ2-7, with D perhaps TRBD2 (5 bases). V was pared by 2 bases and J by 5 bases, with 7 bases between. The CDR3 sequence is 12 residues long. The CDR3, as DNA: TGTGCCAGCAGTTTAACCGGGGACGAGCAGTACTTC. It specifies CASSLTGDEQYF.

This clone was recorded a few times. The chain employs TRBV2 and TRBJ1-5; D ambiguous. There are 15 residues in the CDR3. The ends were cut back, 4 bases at V and 0 bases at J, with 10 bases in the middle. Germline V CDR1 and CDR2: SNHLY, FYNNEI. DNA for the CDR3: TGTGCCAGCAGTGCTCTAGCCGTTAGCAATCAGCCCCAGCATTTT. Translation: CASSALAVSNQPQHF.

The genes are TRBV28 and TRBJ2-1; 10 bases fit TRBD2. Losses at the gene ends were 1 base for V and 3 bases for J; bases not matched to a gene: 12. The germline V gene has CDR1 MDHEN and CDR2 SYDVKM. The CDR3 spans 19 residues. CDR3 coding DNA: TGTGCCAGCAGTTTATCCCCCCTAGCGGGAGTCCCCCTCTACAATGAGCAGTTCTTC. Its translation: CASSLSPLAGVPLYNEQFF.

V and J are TRBV27 and TRBJ2-1, with 7 bases that match TRBD2. The ends lost 0 bases at V and 8 bases at J; junction bases unmatched: 7. This CDR3 is built from 15 residues. Per the germline V gene, CDR1 is MNHEY and CDR2 is SMNVEV (reference sequence). CDR3 sequence: CASSLSRTSFYEQFF. The CDR3 nucleotides read TGTGCCAGCAGTTTATCCCGGACTAGTTTCTATGAGCAGTTCTTC.

The V call is TRBV3-1 (or the pseudogene TRBV3-2), the J call TRBJ2-7, with unresolved D. The CDR3 covers 14 residues. Germline V gene data show CDR1 as LGHDT and CDR2 as YNNKEL (reference sequence). V dropped 0 bases and J dropped 5 bases, with 11 bases sitting between them. The CDR3: CASSQDYQRHEQYF. In nucleotides, the CDR3 is TGTGCCAGCAGCCAAGATTACCAGCGACACGAGCAGTACTTC.

The chain is built from TRBV14 and TRBJ1-2; the match to TRBD1 covers 7 bases. Germline-derived CDR1 and CDR2 are SGHDN and FVKESK. The V segment lost 1 base and the J segment 7 bases; nucleotides outside the gene matches: 9. The CDR3 covers 15 residues. The CDR3 loop is CASSQGGQWGRGYTF. CDR3 in DNA: TGTGCCAGCAGCCAAGGGGGACAGTGGGGTCGTGGCTACACCTTC.

V and J are TRBV18 and TRBJ2-1, with 8 bases aligning to TRBD1. This CDR3 is built from 15 residues. Germline values: CDR1 KGHSH, CDR2 LQKENI. Trimming removed 6 bases from V and 3 bases from J; junction bases left unmatched: 7. The CDR3 DNA is TGTGCCAGCTCGCCGGACAGGGTAAGCTACAATGAGCAGTTCTTC. This encodes CASSPDRVSYNEQFF.

The V call is TRBV14, the J call TRBJ2-7, with 9 nucleotides matching TRBD1. There are 14 residues in the CDR3. V dropped 5 bases and J dropped 3; count of bases not matched to a gene: 5. Germline V gene data show CDR1 as SGHDN and CDR2 as FVKESK. This CDR3 reads CASSIRTGVYEQYF. CDR3 bases: TGTGCCAGCAGCATAAGGACAGGGGTCTACGAGCAGTACTTC.

This chain joins TRBV5-1 and TRBJ2-1; maybe TRBD1 (5 bases). Trimming took 2 bases from V and 0 from J, leaving 9 bases between them. CDR1 is SGHRS, CDR2 YFSETQ, per germline. CDR3 length: 15 amino acids. The CDR3 nucleotides are TGCGCCAGCAGCTTCGCCGACAGCTCCTACAATGAGCAGTTCTTC. Translating it yields CASSFADSSYNEQFF. Full variable domain (outside the CDR3, taken from reference TRBV5-1 and TRBJ2-1): KAGVTQTPRYLIKTRGQQVTLSCSPISGHRSVSWYQQTPGQGLQFLFEYFSETQRNKGNFPGRFSGRQFSNSRSEMNVSTLELGDSALYLCASSFADSSYNEQFFGPGTRLTVL.

This chain connects TRBV28 to TRBJ2-7; TRBD2 is a possible D gene (7 bases). This CDR3 is 13 amino acids long. Looked up from germline, CDR1 is MDHEN and CDR2 is SYDVKM. The germline V and J ends were trimmed by 11 bases and 1 base, with 15 bases remaining between them. This chain's CDR3 is CAGSRGTSYEQYF. CDR3 DNA: TGTGCCGGATCGCGGGGGACATCCTACGAGCAGTACTTC.

The chain uses TRBV3-1 (or the pseudogene TRBV3-2) and TRBJ1-1; D not certain. V gave up 8 bases and J gave up 8 bases, with 24 bases separating them. The CDR3 sequence is 15 residues long. The germline gives CDR1 LGHDT, CDR2 YNNKEL (reference sequence). CDR3 residues: CASSRQDQPNQEAFF. CDR3 coding DNA: TGTGCCAGCTCGAGACAAGACCAGCCCAATCAGGAAGCTTTCTTT.

This chain joins TRBV4-1 and TRBJ1-2, with D possibly being TRBD1 (6 bases). The CDR3 runs 13 residues. The germline V gene encodes CDR1 MGHRA and CDR2 YSYEKL. V lost 2 bases, J lost 8 bases, and 12 bases lay in between. This chain's CDR3 is CASSQNRERGYTF. CDR3 coding DNA: TGCGCCAGCAGCCAAAACAGGGAGAGGGGCTACACCTTC.